There are many counts of the clone carrying this TCR beta chain. Its antigen is still unknown. TCRdb processed the RT-PCR reads anew with MiXCR; each CDR3 protein has one entry. The profile shows about 500,000 distinct CDR3 sequences, under 15% of them singletons. Trimming left V 3 bases short and J 4 bases short, with 18 bases between. Germline CDR1 and CDR2: SGHTA and FQGNSA. This CDR3 has 16 amino acids. This sample stems from a study of response to subunit inactivated influenza vaccine. Study-level points and caveats: Authors suggested each seasonal influenza vaccination recruits few new T cells.

The sequence came from a man aged 45-65 years who received an inactivated influenza vaccine. The J gene is TRBJ1-2, the V gene TRBV7-2; TRBD1 is a possible D gene (6 bases). The sample was PBMCs from blood, taken around seven weeks after vaccination. CDR3 nucleotides: TGTGCCAGCAGCTTCGACTCTGGCAGGACAGTCTATGGCTACACCTTC. Its protein product is CASSFDSGRTVYGYTF.